These 21 T cell receptor beta chains came from one sample sequenced in a study of regulatory T cells in long-lasting Graves disease. Time point: newly diagnosed GD, antithyroid drugs for less than 3 months. RNA isolated from PBMCs was used to make the TCR library. Both iRepertoire HTBI primers and Arm-PCR of CDR3 regions were used to build the TCR beta libraries. TCRdb processed the multiplex PCR reads anew with MiXCR; each CDR3 protein has one entry. The profile shows hundreds of thousands of distinct CDR3 sequences, 15% to 19% of them singletons. Specimen: peripheral blood mononuclear cells (PBMCs), collected at new diagnosis, from a patient treated with antithyroid drugs. The receptors here all came from a female donor with Graves disease.

This clonotype was observed a handful of times. The CDR3 sequence: CASSFWGHQETQYF. The CDR3 region has the DNA TGTGCCAGCAGTTTTTGGGGTCACCAAGAGACCCAGTACTTC. The chain employs TRBV12-3 or TRBV12-4 and TRBJ2-5; no reliable D call. The V and J ends lost 3 bases and 0 bases respectively, with 8 bases between them. There are 14 residues in the CDR3.

This clonotype has at least ten counts. The chain has TRBV2 and TRBJ1-1; no clear D gene. V was clipped by 3 bases and J by 1 base, with 9 bases between them. CDR3 size: 14 residues. Germline CDR1 and CDR2: SNHLY and FYNNEI. The chain's CDR3 is CASSDGRGNTEAFF. The CDR3 DNA reads TGTGCCAGCAGTGACGGACGGGGGAACACTGAAGCTTTCTTT.

This clonotype was detected ten times or more. The chain employs TRBV6-5 and TRBJ2-5; 11 bases fit TRBD2. The CDR3 consists of 15 residues. After removal of 0 bases from V and 4 bases from J, the junction contained 1 base not matched to a gene. Germline CDR1 MNHEY, CDR2 SVGAGI. The CDR3: CASSYSGLAGETQYF. DNA for the CDR3: TGTGCCAGCAGTTACTCAGGACTAGCGGGAGAGACCCAGTACTTC.

The chain has TRBV10-1 and TRBJ1-1; D unresolved. The CDR3 runs 14 residues. Trimming left V 1 base short and J 0 bases short, with 6 bases between. Germline V CDR1 and CDR2: WNHNN, SYGVQD (reference sequence). CDR3 nucleotide sequence: TGCGCCAGCAGTGAGTTCGGTATGAACACTGAAGCTTTCTTT. Amino acids: CASSEFGMNTEAFF.

In its sample, this clonotype was seen many times. This sequence joins TRBV29-1 and TRBJ2-3; the D call may be TRBD1 or TRBD2 (5 bases each). This CDR3 has 13 residues. Trimming took off 6 bases at V and 2 bases at J, with 12 bases between the two ends. Germline V gene data show CDR1 as SQVTM and CDR2 as ANQGSEA. CDR3 sequence (DNA): TGCAGCGTGGCACTGGGACCCACAGATACGCAGTATTTT. It yields the protein CSVALGPTDTQYF.

At least ten counts were recorded for this clonotype. The chain couples TRBV4-3 to TRBJ1-2, with 8 bases fitting TRBD1. With 1 base clipped from V and 3 bases from J, the junction kept 4 bases outside the gene matches. The CDR3 spans 15 residues. Germline V gene lookup returns CDR1 LGHNA and CDR2 YSLEER. CDR3 DNA: TGCGCCAGCAGCCAAGGGGGACAGGATCACTATGGCTACACCTTC. Translation gives CASSQGGQDHYGYTF.

This clonotype was seen repeatedly, ten times or more. The rearrangement joins TRBV7-2 to TRBJ2-3, with D uncertain. The germline CDR1 and CDR2 sequences are SGHTA and FQGNSA. The CDR3 is made up of 13 amino acids. V lost 5 bases and J 5 bases, leaving 11 bases between the germline ends. This CDR3 is CASSRFPGDTQYF. The CDR3 DNA is TGTGCCAGCAGCCGCTTCCCGGGAGATACGCAGTATTTT. Complete variable domain (other parts from reference TRBV7-2 and TRBJ2-3): GAGVSQSPSNKVTEKGKDVELRCDPISGHTALYWYRQSLGQGLEFLIYFQGNSAPDKSGLPSDRFSAERTGGSVSTLTIQRTQQEDSAVYLCASSRFPGDTQYFGPGTRLTVL.

This clonotype has a count of ten or more. The genes are TRBV7-9 and TRBJ2-5, with 9 bases lining up with TRBD2. Germline lookup yields CDR1 SEHNR and CDR2 FQNEAQ (reference sequence). Trimming at V came to 1 base and at J to 4 bases, leaving 13 bases not matched to a gene. There are 18 residues in the CDR3. This chain's CDR3 is CASSLGSAELAGRETQYF. CDR3 DNA sequence: TGTGCCAGCAGCTTAGGATCCGCCGAGCTAGCGGGACGAGAGACCCAGTACTTC.

This clonotype was found many times. The rearrangement links TRBV7-2 to TRBJ2-3, with 12 bases aligning to TRBD2. CDR3 size: 16 residues. From germline, CDR1 is SGHTA and CDR2 FQGNSA. Losses at the gene ends were 3 bases for V and 0 bases for J; bases not matched to a gene: 1. The CDR3 sequence: CASSFGLAGSTDTQYF. CDR3 DNA: TGTGCCAGCAGCTTTGGACTAGCGGGAAGCACAGATACGCAGTATTTT.

This clonotype was observed at least ten times. The chain couples TRBV5-1 to TRBJ2-3; 7 bases fit TRBD1. Germline V gene data show CDR1 as SGHRS and CDR2 as YFSETQ. This CDR3 has 15 residues. V lost 6 bases, J lost 5 bases, and 12 bases stayed unmatched. CDR3 residues: CASIGQATGEDTQYF. The CDR3 region has the DNA TGCGCCAGCATCGGACAGGCCACCGGGGAAGATACGCAGTATTTT.

There are many counts of this clonotype. The rearrangement joins TRBV9 to TRBJ1-1; D perhaps matches TRBD1 (6 bases). CDR1 is SGDLS, CDR2 YYNGEE, per germline. This CDR3 spans 15 amino acids. V shed 2 bases and J shed 1 base, with 12 bases lying between them. The CDR3 coding sequence is TGTGCCAGCAGCGTGGCGTGGGGGCCGAACACTGAAGCTTTCTTT. It translates to CASSVAWGPNTEAFF.

The table lists this clonotype with many counts. This chain connects TRBV14 to TRBJ2-3, with D unresolved. CDR3 length: 14 residues. The germline gives CDR1 SGHDN, CDR2 FVKESK. The V end was cut by 0 bases, the J end by 2 bases, with 6 bases between. DNA of the CDR3: TGTGCCAGCAGCCAAGAGTTAATCACAGATACGCAGTATTTT. Amino acids: CASSQELITDTQYF.

This clonotype appeared many times. Relative to the germline gene, one junction end is altered; a read error may explain this. The CDR3 protein is CASSRGRDTSLF. CDR3 DNA sequence: TGTGCCAGCTCACGGGGTCGGGACACCTCCCTCTTC. The chain carries TRBV18 and TRBJ2-1, with D tentatively TRBD1 (6 bases). Germline assignment: CDR1 KGHSH and CDR2 LQKENI. This CDR3 spans 12 amino acids.

This clonotype came up a few times. This may be a read error: a much more frequent sequence differs by one nucleotide. No conserved phenylalanine or tryptophan is present at the end of the CDR3, so a read error is the likely explanation. V is TRBV18 and J is TRBJ1-1; maybe TRBD1 (6 bases). Germline CDR1 reads KGHSH; CDR2 reads LQKENI. V was shortened by 6 bases and J by 5 bases, with 13 bases between the two germline ends. CDR3 length: 13 residues. The chain's CDR3 is CASSEGEETEAFL. Here the CDR3 DNA reads TGTGCCAGCTCCGAGGGGGAGGAAACTGAAGCTTTCCTT.

The rearrangement joins TRBV6-1 to TRBJ2-1, with D possibly TRBD2 on 7 matching bases. The length of the CDR3 is 15 residues. The V end lost 6 bases, the J end lost 4 bases, and 16 bases lay between the germline ends. Germline V gene sequence: CDR1 MNHNS, CDR2 SASEGT. CDR3 bases: TGTGCCAGCAGGGGGGGGGGGCGCGGGTACAATGAGCAGTTCTTC. It encodes CASRGGGRGYNEQFF.

This clonotype occurred once. A much larger clone lies a single base off, so this may be a read error. The chain recombines TRBV2 with TRBJ2-7; D unresolved. Between the trimmed V and J ends, which lost 6 bases and 6 bases, there was a span of 21 bases. This CDR3 has 15 amino acids. Per germline, CDR1 SNHLY and CDR2 FYNNEI. CDR3 sequence: CASSSTQFQTGEQYF. The CDR3 DNA reads TGTGCCAGCAGCTCCACACAGTTCCAGACCGGCGAGCAGTACTTC.

This clonotype was seen repeatedly, ten times or more. V is TRBV7-2 and J is TRBJ2-2; 11 nucleotides agree with TRBD2. Germline trimming cut 0 bases from V and 3 bases from J; bases unmatched to any gene: 6. The length of the CDR3 is 18 residues. From germline, CDR1 is SGHTA and CDR2 FQGNSA. CDR3 sequence: CASSLAPPGLADTGELFF. The CDR3 DNA sequence: TGTGCCAGCAGCTTAGCACCTCCGGGACTAGCGGACACCGGGGAGCTGTTTTTT.

At least ten counts were recorded for this clonotype. The rearrangement uses TRBV29-1 and TRBJ2-3; D gene ambiguous. The CDR3 totals 13 residues. Per the germline V gene, CDR1 is SQVTM and CDR2 is ANQGSEA. Trimming stripped 2 bases from V and 3 bases from J, with 9 bases between. Here the CDR3 DNA reads TGCAGCGTTGAAACCGGGTCTACAGATACGCAGTATTTT. Protein sequence: CSVETGSTDTQYF.

This clonotype occurred many times. The chain couples TRBV27 to TRBJ2-2; 8 bases map to TRBD1. Germline CDR1 and CDR2: MNHEY and SMNVEV (reference sequence). The J segment lost 5 bases and the V segment lost 2 bases, leaving 10 bases of the junction unmatched. The CDR3 totals 17 residues. CDR3 loop: CASSLGAQGASTGELFF. The DNA for the CDR3 is TGTGCCAGCAGTTTAGGGGCGCAGGGGGCTTCGACCGGGGAGCTGTTTTTT.

This clonotype was counted many times. The gene calls are TRBV27 and TRBJ2-7; weak D call: TRBD2 (7 bases). The V and J ends lost 6 bases and 3 bases respectively, with 15 bases between them. From germline, CDR1 is MNHEY and CDR2 SMNVEV (reference sequence). The CDR3 has 14 residues. CDR3 sequence reads: CASSVAGARYEQYF. The CDR3 DNA reads as TGTGCCAGCAGCGTCGCGGGGGCGCGCTACGAGCAGTACTTC.

The table lists this clonotype with many counts. The CDR3 spells CSAVLREQRFYEQYF. The CDR3 coding sequence is TGCAGTGCTGTACTCCGGGAACAGCGTTTCTACGAGCAGTACTTC. This chain connects TRBV20-1 to TRBJ2-7; D possibly corresponds to TRBD2 (5 bases). The CDR3 has 15 residues. Germline values: CDR1 DFQATT, CDR2 SNEGSKA (reference sequence). V was cut by 5 bases and J by 3 bases, with 20 bases left in between.